The next 32 T cell receptor beta chains were all read from a single sample in a study of shared clonotypes between healthy human individuals. Profiling relied on immunoSEQ multiplex PCR, and the TCRdb table lists in-frame clones only, not all of them. The sample carries about 2 million clones, 85% to 95% recorded once. The sample taken for sequencing was naive CD4+ T cells sorted from blood. Subset here: CD45RA+ positively selected. These receptors originate from a young man in good health.

This rearrangement joins TRBV4-1 to TRBJ2-2, with 10 bases matching TRBD2. Unmatched junction bases numbered 8, after V lost 0 bases and J lost 7 bases. Germline-derived CDR1 and CDR2 are MGHRA and YSYEKL. There are 17 residues in the CDR3. The CDR3 spells CASSQDSGLAIIGELFF. The CDR3 DNA sequence: TGCGCCAGCAGCCAAGATTCGGGACTAGCGATAATCGGGGAGCTGTTTTTT.

The chain has TRBV21-1 and TRBJ1-1. TRBV21-1 is a pseudogene. This CDR3 is 14 amino acids long. The CDR3 region is CASSKAEGRTEAFF. The CDR3 DNA sequence: TGTGCCAGCAGCAAAGCGGAGGGGAGAACTGAAGCTTTCTTT.

J is TRBJ1-1 and V is TRBV5-1; D gene ambiguous. The CDR3 is 15 residues long. Germline loops: CDR1 SGHRS, CDR2 YFSETQ. Trimming cost V 4 bases and J 1 base, with 14 bases left between them. CDR3 bases: TGCGCCAGCAGCGGCCTTGGTTTTGGGAACACTGAAGCTTTCTTT. This encodes CASSGLGFGNTEAFF.

V usage is TRBV29-1 and J usage is TRBJ2-5; D may match TRBD1 or TRBD2 (5 bases each). The germline CDR1 and CDR2 sequences are SQVTM and ANQGSEA. V was clipped by 4 bases and J by 7 bases, with 16 bases between them. The CDR3 covers 13 residues. CDR3 nucleotide sequence: TGCAGCGTTGGTAGTGTTCAGGGAGTGACCCAGTACTTC. Translating gives CSVGSVQGVTQYF.

Only one count was recorded for this clone. A read error may be the cause here, since a much bigger clone is one base away. The conserved closing phenylalanine or tryptophan is absent in this CDR3, likely reflecting a read error. The CDR3 DNA follows: TGTGCCAGCATGGCAAGGGTGGGCACTGAAGCTTTCCTT. This sequence encodes CASMARVGTEAFL. The chain links TRBV27 to TRBJ1-1, with D hard to call. Trimming took off 7 bases at V and 4 bases at J, with 13 bases between the two ends. Germline lookup yields CDR1 MNHEY and CDR2 SMNVEV (reference sequence). The CDR3 sequence is 13 residues long.

V is TRBV5-1 and J is TRBJ1-1; D gene uncertain. This CDR3 is 15 amino acids long. The germline CDR1 and CDR2 sequences are SGHRS and YFSETQ. The V end lost 0 bases, the J end lost 1 base, and 10 bases lay between the germline ends. The CDR3 nucleotides read TGCGCCAGCAGCTTGGACGTACCCGGGAACACTGAAGCTTTCTTT. The encoded protein is CASSLDVPGNTEAFF.

The V and J genes are TRBV7-2 and TRBJ2-7; D is unresolved. This CDR3 comprises 15 residues. From germline, CDR1 is SGHTA and CDR2 FQGNSA. V shed 0 bases and J shed 0 bases, with 9 bases lying between them. The CDR3 sequence: CASSLAGGNSYEQYF. The CDR3 DNA sequence: TGTGCCAGCAGCTTAGCGGGCGGCAACTCCTACGAGCAGTACTTC.

The chain links TRBV7-3 to TRBJ1-2; no definite D call. Germline values: CDR1 SGHTA, CDR2 FQGTGA. V dropped 2 bases and J dropped 4 bases, with 8 bases sitting between them. The CDR3 extends over 13 amino acids. CDR3: CASSLDSGYGYTF. For the CDR3, the DNA is TGTGCCAGCAGCTTAGATTCAGGCTATGGCTACACCTTC.

The chain links TRBV2 to TRBJ1-3, with a tentative D call TRBD1 (5 bases). This CDR3 has 15 amino acids. V lost 6 bases and J lost 0, with 12 bases in between. From germline, CDR1 is SNHLY and CDR2 FYNNEI. The CDR3: CASSFEGSSGNTIYF. The CDR3 bases are TGTGCCAGCAGCTTTGAGGGGTCCTCTGGAAACACCATATATTTT.

This chain joins TRBV5-1 and TRBJ2-1; 9 nucleotides match TRBD1. The CDR3 is 15 amino acids. Germline values: CDR1 SGHRS, CDR2 YFSETQ. Germline trimming cut 4 bases from V and 7 bases from J; bases unmatched to any gene: 9. Here the CDR3 reads CASSPTGTGRNEQFF. The CDR3 bases are TGCGCCAGCAGCCCAACCGGGACAGGGAGGAATGAGCAGTTCTTC. The full variable domain, with the rest looked up from reference TRBV5-1 and TRBJ2-1, is KAGVTQTPRYLIKTRGQQVTLSCSPISGHRSVSWYQQTPGQGLQFLFEYFSETQRNKGNFPGRFSGRQFSNSRSEMNVSTLELGDSALYLCASSPTGTGRNEQFFGPGTRLTVL.

This chain links TRBV6-6 with TRBJ2-1, with no clear D. Germline loops: CDR1 MNHNY, CDR2 SVGAGI (reference sequence). V dropped 7 bases and J dropped 9 bases, with 10 bases sitting between them. This CDR3 is 11 amino acids long. CDR3 in DNA: TGTGCCAGCACCCCGACGGGTGAGCAGTTCTTC. Translated, it gives CASTPTGEQFF.

V is TRBV6-5 and J is TRBJ1-4, with 7 bases aligning to TRBD1. Germline V gene sequence: CDR1 MNHEY, CDR2 SVGAGI. V lost 5 bases to trimming and J lost 7 bases; unmatched junction nucleotides: 4. The CDR3 has 13 residues. This chain's CDR3 is CASSNNRGEKLFF. CDR3 in DNA: TGTGCCAGCAGTAATAACAGGGGTGAAAAACTGTTTTTT.

The gene calls are TRBV10-3 and TRBJ1-2, with 7 bases matching TRBD1. This CDR3 is 13 amino acids long. Germline V CDR1 and CDR2: ENHRY, SYGVKD. V was pared by 4 bases and J by 7 bases, with 6 bases of the junction left unmatched. This CDR3 reads CAISVTGDRGYTF. Here the CDR3 DNA reads TGTGCCATCAGTGTAACAGGGGACCGTGGCTACACCTTC.

The rearrangement joins TRBV14 to TRBJ2-2; D unresolved. V was shortened by 4 bases and J by 0 bases, with 9 bases between the two germline ends. This CDR3 comprises 15 residues. CDR1 SGHDN and CDR2 FVKESK come from the germline V gene. The CDR3, as DNA: TGTGCCAGCAGCCGTTCGAGACCGAACACCGGGGAGCTGTTTTTT. Translating it yields CASSRSRPNTGELFF.

The V gene is TRBV29-1, the J gene TRBJ1-1; D ambiguous. The germline V and J ends were trimmed by 4 bases and 1 base, with 10 bases remaining between them. The CDR3 has 13 residues. Germline V lookup: CDR1 SQVTM, CDR2 ANQGSEA. The CDR3 sequence is CSVAYSRNTEAFF. The CDR3 region has the DNA TGCAGCGTTGCGTACAGCCGGAACACTGAAGCTTTCTTT.

The chain recombines TRBV6-1 with TRBJ1-6, with TRBD1 matching over 7 bases. The V segment lost 6 bases and the J segment 9 bases; nucleotides outside the gene matches: 11. Germline V gene data show CDR1 as MNHNS and CDR2 as SASEGT. This CDR3 has 15 residues. The CDR3 DNA reads TGTGCCAGCAGCACGTCGACAGGGAGGCTTTCACCCCTCCACTTT. It is translated as CASSTSTGRLSPLHF.

The genes are TRBV7-9 and TRBJ1-2; unclear D gene. The CDR3 loop spans 13 amino acids. V was shortened by 3 bases and J by 8 bases, with 13 bases between the two germline ends. Per germline, CDR1 SEHNR and CDR2 FQNEAQ (reference sequence). CDR3 bases: TGTGCCAGCAGCTTCAGAGGCACCGACGGCTACACCTTC. Its protein product is CASSFRGTDGYTF.

V usage is TRBV2 and J usage is TRBJ2-7; no clear D. Germline CDR1 is SNHLY and CDR2 is FYNNEI. Trimming cost V 5 bases and J 3 bases, with 11 bases left between them. The CDR3 consists of 13 residues. CDR3 DNA sequence: TGTGCCAGCAGTTTAGTGGTGGGCTACGAGCAGTACTTC. Translated: CASSLVVGYEQYF.

A note on this clone: The sample has other DNA sequences that encode this CDR3 too. The rearrangement joins TRBV18 to TRBJ2-7; unclear D gene. Germline assignment: CDR1 KGHSH and CDR2 LQKENI. CDR3 length: 12 residues. V was shortened by 1 base and J by 2 bases, with 3 bases between the two germline ends. CDR3 nucleotides: TGTGCCAGCTCACCACAAACCTACGAGCAGTACTTC. It specifies CASSPQTYEQYF.

For this clone: The sample has other DNA sequences that encode this CDR3 too. The chain has TRBV7-2 and TRBJ2-5, with 15 bases identical to TRBD2. Germline V gene lookup returns CDR1 SGHTA and CDR2 FQGNSA. CDR3 length: 16 residues. V gave up 3 bases and J gave up 3 bases; unmatched junction bases: 2. CDR3 protein: CASSLGLAGGEETQYF. The CDR3 coding sequence is TGTGCCAGCAGCTTGGGACTAGCGGGAGGAGAAGAGACCCAGTACTTC.

A remark on this clone: The same CDR3 arises from other DNA sequences in this sample as well. J is TRBJ2-2 and V is TRBV18; D perhaps matches TRBD1 (5 bases). Trimming pared 3 bases from V and 6 bases from J, leaving 8 bases between. Germline CDR1 KGHSH, CDR2 LQKENI. This CDR3 contains 13 residues. The CDR3: CASSPQGSGELFF. In DNA form, the CDR3 reads TGTGCCAGCTCACCGCAGGGTTCCGGGGAGCTGTTTTTT.

This chain joins TRBV11-2 and TRBJ2-7, with 8 bases matching TRBD2. This CDR3 spans 15 amino acids. Germline V gene sequence: CDR1 SGHAT, CDR2 FQNNGV. Trimming took 5 bases from V and 1 from J; bases not matched to a gene: 7. The CDR3 sequence is CASSLIAGKSYEQYF. The CDR3 DNA reads TGTGCCAGCAGCCTAATAGCGGGAAAGTCCTACGAGCAGTACTTC.

The gene calls are TRBV5-3 and TRBJ2-7, with a tentative D call TRBD2 (6 bases). TRBV5-3 is an ORF; its function is uncertain. The CDR3 consists of 16 residues. Trimming stripped 5 bases from V and 0 bases from J, with 18 bases between. The DNA of the CDR3 is TGTGCCAGAAGAAACCGGGGGAGAGTCGACTCCTACGAGCAGTACTTC. This encodes CARRNRGRVDSYEQYF.

The chain employs TRBV11-2 and TRBJ2-2; TRBD2 is a possible D gene (7 bases). CDR1 is SGHAT and CDR2 is FQNNGV in the germline V gene. V dropped 0 bases and J dropped 6 bases, with 11 bases sitting between them. The length of the CDR3 is 15 residues. The CDR3 region is CASSLDSGGAGELFF. CDR3 nucleotide sequence: TGTGCCAGCAGCTTAGATTCGGGGGGCGCCGGGGAGCTGTTTTTT.

The chain employs TRBV12-5 and TRBJ2-2; D possibly corresponds to TRBD1 (6 bases). This CDR3 comprises 20 residues. The germline V gene has CDR1 LGHNT and CDR2 FRNRAP. Between the trimmed V and J ends, which lost 2 bases and 0 bases, there was a span of 22 bases. CDR3 protein: CASGLPPGQGLGANTGELFF. DNA for the CDR3: TGTGCTAGTGGTTTGCCGCCAGGGCAGGGGCTAGGGGCGAACACCGGGGAGCTGTTTTTT.

The chain combines TRBV4-1 with TRBJ2-3; no firm D call. The CDR3 runs to 14 residues. Germline CDR1 MGHRA, CDR2 YSYEKL. With 0 bases removed from V and 4 bases from J, the gap between germline ends came to 8 bases. The CDR3 DNA reads as TGCGCCAGCAGCCAAGAAATAGCCTCAGATACGCAGTATTTT. Translating it yields CASSQEIASDTQYF.

This sequence joins TRBV25-1 and TRBJ2-5; D may be TRBD1 (5 bases). The V gene lost 3 bases and the J gene lost 1 base, with 9 bases spanning the gap. This CDR3 is 14 amino acids long. The germline gives CDR1 MGHDK, CDR2 SYGVNS. CDR3 sequence reads: CASSDPRVQETQYF. The CDR3 nucleotides read TGTGCCAGCAGTGACCCCAGGGTCCAAGAGACCCAGTACTTC.

V is TRBV5-4 and J is TRBJ2-2, with D perhaps matching TRBD1 (6 bases). V was clipped by 2 bases and J by 6 bases, with 11 bases between them. This CDR3 contains 14 residues. In germline, CDR1 is SGHNT, CDR2 YYREEE (reference sequence). CDR3 region: CASSLQGRAGELFF. CDR3 coding DNA: TGTGCCAGCAGCTTACAGGGTCGGGCCGGGGAGCTGTTTTTT. Drawing the rest from reference TRBV5-4 and TRBJ2-2, the complete variable domain is ETGVTQSPTHLIKTRGQQVTLRCSSQSGHNTVSWYQQALGQGPQFIFQYYREEENGRGNFPPRFSGLQFPNYSSELNVNALELDDSALYLCASSLQGRAGELFFGEGSRLTVL.

The chain links TRBV7-9 to TRBJ2-1; D remains unclear. The CDR3 sequence is 11 residues long. CDR1 and CDR2 (germline): SEHNR, FQNEAQ (reference sequence). V lost 4 bases and J lost 8, with 6 bases in between. In DNA form, the CDR3 reads TGTGCCAGCAGCTGGGAATATGAGCAGTTCTTC. This codes for CASSWEYEQFF.

The chain joins TRBV6-5 to TRBJ2-7; TRBD1 is a possible D gene (6 bases). Germline assignment: CDR1 MNHEY and CDR2 SVGAGI. Trimming took 1 base from V and 4 from J, leaving 14 bases between them. The CDR3 has 15 amino acids. CDR3 coding DNA: TGTGCCAGCAGTTACTGGGCAGGGGCCAGTTACGAGCAGTACTTC. Amino acids: CASSYWAGASYEQYF.

V gene TRBV4-2 combines with J gene TRBJ1-1; perhaps TRBD1 as D (5 bases). The CDR3 sequence is 15 residues long. Germline-derived CDR1 and CDR2 are LGHNA and YNFKEQ. The V end was cut by 2 bases, the J end by 1 base, with 11 bases between. Written as DNA, the CDR3 is TGTGCCAGCAGCCAATTACCACAGGAGAACACTGAAGCTTTCTTT. Protein sequence: CASSQLPQENTEAFF.

This clone was seen a single time. CDR3 in DNA: TGTGCCAGCAGCAATGGTCAGGGGCCCTACACCTTC. This sequence encodes CASSNGQGPYTF. The V and J genes are TRBV6-5 and TRBJ1-2; possibly TRBD1 for D (6 bases). Germline V gene sequence: CDR1 MNHEY, CDR2 SVGAGI. CDR3 length equals 12 residues. V dropped 6 bases and J dropped 10 bases, with 15 bases sitting between them.